Following are 14 T cell receptor beta chains from one sample sequenced in a study of blood T cell repertoires in COVID-19. Produced via immunoSEQ multiplex PCR; TCRdb's table is partial and in-frame only. This sample yields 200,000 to 250,000 clones, of which roughly 88% are seen a single time; around 2.1% belongs to the top ten. Specimen: PBMCs or T cells enriched from blood (not recorded which). The receptors here all came from a woman aged 50 to 60 who had recovered from COVID-19.

V is TRBV12-3 or TRBV12-4 and J is TRBJ2-7; TRBD1 is a possible D gene (5 bases). V was clipped by 5 bases and J by 9 bases, with 14 bases between them. The CDR3 runs 12 residues. The CDR3 coding sequence is TGTGCCAGCAGTACAGGACCCCAGGGGCAGTACTTC. This translates into CASSTGPQGQYF.

This chain uses TRBV29-1 with TRBJ2-1; D might be TRBD2 (5 bases). CDR3 length: 12 amino acids. Trimming took 5 bases from V and 7 from J, leaving 12 bases between them. Germline V CDR1 and CDR2: SQVTM, ANQGSEA. The CDR3 sequence is CSVPLRGNEQFF. CDR3 DNA: TGCAGCGTTCCACTTCGAGGGAATGAGCAGTTCTTC.

The rearrangement uses TRBV5-5 and TRBJ1-2, with 8 bases lining up with TRBD1. Germline CDR1 is SGHKS and CDR2 is YYEKEE (reference sequence). The ends lost 0 bases at V and 7 bases at J; junction bases unmatched: 14. The CDR3 covers 17 residues. CDR3 in DNA: TGTGCCAGCAGCTTGGCCAGGCAGGGGGCGCTTCTCGGTGGCTACACCTTC. It yields the protein CASSLARQGALLGGYTF.

The chain carries TRBV7-9 and TRBJ1-2; 10 bases match TRBD1. J gave up 4 bases and V 5 bases, and 4 bases lay outside the gene matches. The CDR3 covers 14 residues. Per the germline V gene, CDR1 is SEHNR and CDR2 is FQNEAQ (reference sequence). CDR3: CASSMGQGRYGYTF. The DNA of the CDR3 is TGTGCCAGCAGCATGGGACAGGGGCGCTATGGCTACACCTTC.

The rearrangement links TRBV4-3 to TRBJ2-1; perhaps TRBD1 as D (6 bases). The CDR3 runs to 14 residues. Trimming removed 2 bases from V and 6 bases from J, with 11 bases in between. In germline, CDR1 is LGHNA, CDR2 YSLEER. The DNA of the CDR3 is TGCGCCAGCAGCCAAACAACAGGGTCCAATGAGCAGTTCTTC. Translating gives CASSQTTGSNEQFF.

The chain has TRBV5-1 and TRBJ1-2; D is perhaps TRBD1 (5 bases). Trimming shortened V by 0 bases and J by 4 bases, and 10 bases separated the two germline ends. Germline CDR1 SGHRS, CDR2 YFSETQ. The CDR3 is 14 residues long. CDR3 DNA: TGCGCCAGCAGCTTGGCGGCGGGGACCTATGGCTACACCTTC. This codes for CASSLAAGTYGYTF. The entire variable domain, with the rest obtained from reference TRBV5-1 and TRBJ1-2, is as follows: KAGVTQTPRYLIKTRGQQVTLSCSPISGHRSVSWYQQTPGQGLQFLFEYFSETQRNKGNFPGRFSGRQFSNSRSEMNVSTLELGDSALYLCASSLAAGTYGYTFGSGTRLTVV.

This clone was observed a handful of times. The chain is built from TRBV11-3 and TRBJ2-3, with TRBD1 identical over 7 bases. CDR1 SGHNT and CDR2 YENEEA come from the germline V gene. With 4 bases clipped from V and 5 bases from J, the junction kept 9 bases outside the gene matches. CDR3 length equals 15 residues. CDR3 loop: CASSSGQAGQDTQYF. For the CDR3, the DNA is TGTGCCAGCAGCTCCGGACAGGCTGGGCAAGATACGCAGTATTTT.

This chain links TRBV2 with TRBJ2-2; 10 positions match TRBD2. This CDR3 spans 15 amino acids. The ends lost 6 bases at V and 5 bases at J; junction bases unmatched: 6. CDR1 is SNHLY and CDR2 is FYNNEI in the germline V gene. CDR3 residues: CASRASGSGTGELFF. The CDR3 coding sequence is TGTGCCAGCAGAGCTAGCGGGAGTGGGACCGGGGAGCTGTTTTTT.

This clone showed up just a few times. The V gene is TRBV7-2, the J gene TRBJ2-7; 7 bases are a match to TRBD2. Trimming cost V 6 bases and J 3 bases; bases outside gene matches: 11. This CDR3 spans 15 amino acids. Germline values: CDR1 SGHTA, CDR2 FQGNSA. DNA for the CDR3: TGTGCCAGCAGGGGGGGGAGTGGGACGATCTACGAGCAGTACTTC. Its protein product is CASRGGSGTIYEQYF.

The chain joins TRBV28 to TRBJ1-6; D perhaps matches TRBD1 (6 bases). The CDR3 runs to 17 residues. Trimming stripped 6 bases from V and 0 bases from J, with 15 bases between. Germline V gene data show CDR1 as MDHEN and CDR2 as SYDVKM. The CDR3 region is CASRSGHRSSYNSPLHF. In DNA, the CDR3 is TGTGCCAGCAGGTCGGGACACCGAAGCTCCTATAATTCACCCCTCCACTTT.

The rearrangement joins TRBV3-1 (or the pseudogene TRBV3-2) to TRBJ1-4; D unresolved. Trimming shortened V by 3 bases and J by 0 bases, and 11 bases separated the two germline ends. In germline, CDR1 is LGHDT, CDR2 YNNKEL (reference sequence). The CDR3 sequence is 16 residues long. The DNA of the CDR3 is TGTGCCAGCAGCCAGGGCGGGAGAGCAACTAATGAAAAACTGTTTTTT. This gives the protein CASSQGGRATNEKLFF.

The rearrangement joins TRBV5-4 to TRBJ2-5; D may be TRBD2 (7 bases). V lost 3 bases and J 2 bases, leaving 14 bases between the germline ends. CDR3 size: 15 residues. Germline V lookup: CDR1 SGHNT, CDR2 YYREEE (reference sequence). CDR3 protein: CASSSTGRGQETQYF. DNA for the CDR3: TGTGCCAGCAGCTCCACTGGGAGGGGGCAAGAGACCCAGTACTTC.

This clone was detected a few times. This chain links TRBV7-9 with TRBJ1-6, with 7 bases fitting TRBD1. The V and J ends lost 6 bases and 4 bases, in that order; junction bases with no gene match: 3. Germline loops: CDR1 SEHNR, CDR2 FQNEAQ (reference sequence). CDR3 length: 14 residues. CDR3 DNA: TGTGCCAGCAGTTGGGACAGTTATAATTCACCCCTCCACTTT. Its protein is CASSWDSYNSPLHF.

The chain joins TRBV4-2 to TRBJ2-7; 11 nucleotides line up with TRBD2. V gave up 0 bases and J gave up 0 bases; unmatched junction bases: 10. Germline V gives CDR1 LGHNA, CDR2 YNFKEQ. CDR3 length equals 19 residues. CDR3 DNA: TGTGCCAGCAGCCAAGATGCGTCTAGCGGGAGGTACCGCTCCTACGAGCAGTACTTC. It translates to CASSQDASSGRYRSYEQYF.